These T cell receptor beta chains were read from a single sample in a study of early T cells in non-severe SARS-CoV-2 infection. TCRdb reanalysed the 5' RACE reads using MiXCR and keeps one entry per CDR3 protein. The profile covers about 45,000 distinct CDR3 sequences, with roughly 11% appearing a single time and around a fifth taken by the ten largest. Sequencing used whole blood. The receptors stem from an adult who was a healthcare worker with PCR-confirmed SARS-CoV-2 infection or an uninfected control (not recorded which). The CDR3 runs from the conserved cysteine through the conserved F or W. Part of the rows lack a size; the others show once, few, many or a class for expanded clones.

V gene: TRBV7-9; J gene: TRBJ1-1; clone size: many; CDR3 protein: CASSPRVTEAFF
V gene: TRBV7-9; J gene: TRBJ1-1; clone size: medium-sized; CDR3 protein: CASSRGTQNTEAFF
V gene: TRBV15; J gene: TRBJ2-3; clone size: many; CDR3 protein: CATSRVGQREYIYTQYF
V gene: TRBV7-9; J gene: TRBJ2-5; clone size: few; CDR3 protein: CASSLSSGMSQETQYF
V gene: TRBV5-1; J gene: TRBJ2-7; clone size: many; CDR3 protein: CASSARQGSYEQYF
V gene: TRBV4-3; J gene: TRBJ2-1; clone size: medium-sized; CDR3 protein: CASSQDESSASYNEQFF
V gene: TRBV9; J gene: TRBJ1-1; clone size: few; CDR3 protein: CASSGSPNTEAFF
V gene: TRBV4-2; J gene: TRBJ2-7; clone size: many; CDR3 protein: CASSQGLAGVYEQYF
V gene: TRBV6-5; J gene: TRBJ1-4; clone size: many; CDR3 protein: CASSYIRGANEKLFF
V gene: TRBV5-1; J gene: TRBJ1-4; clone size: many; CDR3 protein: CASSMDIATNEKLFF
V gene: TRBV4-3; J gene: TRBJ2-7; clone size: NA; CDR3 protein: CASSQGDEQYF
V gene: TRBV7-8; J gene: TRBJ1-1; clone size: NA; CDR3 protein: CASSRRQDTEAFF
V gene: TRBV7-6; J gene: TRBJ2-5; clone size: few; CDR3 protein: CASSSWGQKETQYF
V gene: TRBV28; J gene: TRBJ1-1; clone size: once; CDR3 protein: CASRYQAGHKNTEAFF
V gene: TRBV20-1; J gene: TRBJ2-1; clone size: many; CDR3 protein: CSAEPLAGGQGNEQFF
V gene: TRBV10-3; J gene: TRBJ2-3; clone size: many; CDR3 protein: CAISGNTDTQYF
V gene: TRBV12-3/TRBV12-4; J gene: TRBJ2-2; clone size: many; CDR3 protein: CASSTTGTGELFF
V gene: TRBV6-5; J gene: TRBJ1-6; clone size: many; CDR3 protein: CASSRDRLSPLHF